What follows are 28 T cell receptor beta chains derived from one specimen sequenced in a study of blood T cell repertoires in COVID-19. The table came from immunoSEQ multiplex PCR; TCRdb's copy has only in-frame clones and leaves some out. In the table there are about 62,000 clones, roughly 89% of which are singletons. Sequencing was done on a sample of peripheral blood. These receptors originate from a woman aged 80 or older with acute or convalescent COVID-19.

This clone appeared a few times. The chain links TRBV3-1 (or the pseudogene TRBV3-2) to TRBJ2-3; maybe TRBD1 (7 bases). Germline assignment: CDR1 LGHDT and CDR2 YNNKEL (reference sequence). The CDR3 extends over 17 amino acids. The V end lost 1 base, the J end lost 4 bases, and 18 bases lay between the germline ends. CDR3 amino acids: CASSQVRGPSSADTQYF. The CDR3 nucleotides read TGTGCCAGCAGCCAAGTGAGGGGGCCTTCTAGCGCAGATACGCAGTATTTT.

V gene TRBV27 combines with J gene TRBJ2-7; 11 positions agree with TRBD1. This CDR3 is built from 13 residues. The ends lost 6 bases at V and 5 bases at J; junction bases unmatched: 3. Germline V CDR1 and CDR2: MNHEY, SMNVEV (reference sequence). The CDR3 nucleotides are TGTGCCAGCAGAGGACAGGGGGCCAACGAGCAGTACTTC. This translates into CASRGQGANEQYF.

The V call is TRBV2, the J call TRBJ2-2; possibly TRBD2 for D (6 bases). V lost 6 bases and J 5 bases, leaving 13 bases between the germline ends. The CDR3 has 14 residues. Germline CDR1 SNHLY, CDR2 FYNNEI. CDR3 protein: CASRPTGDTGELFF. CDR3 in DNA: TGTGCCAGCAGGCCGACGGGGGATACCGGGGAGCTGTTTTTT.

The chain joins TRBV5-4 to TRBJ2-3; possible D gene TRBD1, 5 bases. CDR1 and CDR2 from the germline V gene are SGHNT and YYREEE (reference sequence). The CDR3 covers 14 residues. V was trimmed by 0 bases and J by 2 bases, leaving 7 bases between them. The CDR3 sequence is CASSLAGPTDTQYF. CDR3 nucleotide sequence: TGTGCCAGCAGCTTGGCAGGGCCCACAGATACGCAGTATTTT.

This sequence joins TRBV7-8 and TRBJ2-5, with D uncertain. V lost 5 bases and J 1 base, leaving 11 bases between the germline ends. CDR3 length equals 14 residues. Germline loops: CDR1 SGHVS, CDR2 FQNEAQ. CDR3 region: CASSNTATQETQYF. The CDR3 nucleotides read TGTGCCAGCAGCAATACAGCCACCCAAGAGACCCAGTACTTC.

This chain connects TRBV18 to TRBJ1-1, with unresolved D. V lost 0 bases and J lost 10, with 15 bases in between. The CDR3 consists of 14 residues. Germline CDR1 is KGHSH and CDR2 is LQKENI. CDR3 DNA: TGTGCCAGCTCACCACCGTCTACGGGATGGCGAGCTTTCTTT. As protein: CASSPPSTGWRAFF.

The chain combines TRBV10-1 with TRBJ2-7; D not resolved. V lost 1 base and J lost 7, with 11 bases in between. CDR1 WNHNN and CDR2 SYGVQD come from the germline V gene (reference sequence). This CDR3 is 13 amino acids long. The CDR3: CASSEWSHSEQYF. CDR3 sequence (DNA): TGCGCCAGCAGTGAGTGGTCCCACAGTGAGCAGTACTTC.

The CDR3 sequence: CASRATGGNGELFF. DNA for the CDR3: TGTGCCAGCAGGGCGACAGGGGGGAACGGGGAGCTGTTTTTT. The rearrangement joins TRBV2 to TRBJ2-2, with TRBD1 identical over 9 bases. CDR1 and CDR2 (germline): SNHLY, FYNNEI. J lost 7 bases, V lost 6 bases, and 6 bases had no gene match. The CDR3 is 14 amino acids.

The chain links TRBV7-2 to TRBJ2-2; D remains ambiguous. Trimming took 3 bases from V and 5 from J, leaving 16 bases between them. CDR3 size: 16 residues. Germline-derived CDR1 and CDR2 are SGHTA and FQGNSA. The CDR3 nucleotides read TGTGCCAGCAGCTTCGATCTTGGGCATCGAACCGGGGAGCTGTTTTTT. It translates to CASSFDLGHRTGELFF.

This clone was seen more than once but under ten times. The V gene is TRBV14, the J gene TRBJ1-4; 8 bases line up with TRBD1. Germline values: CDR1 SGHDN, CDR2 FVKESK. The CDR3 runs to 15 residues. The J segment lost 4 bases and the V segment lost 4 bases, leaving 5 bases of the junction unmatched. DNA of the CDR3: TGTGCCAGCAGCCTAAAGACAGGGGTTAATGAAAAACTGTTTTTT. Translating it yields CASSLKTGVNEKLFF. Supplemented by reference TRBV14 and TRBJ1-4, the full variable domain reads EAGVTQFPSHSVIEKGQTVTLRCDPISGHDNLYWYRRVMGKEIKFLLHFVKESKQDESGMPNNRFLAERTGGTYSTLKVQPAELEDSGVYFCASSLKTGVNEKLFFGSGTQLSVL.

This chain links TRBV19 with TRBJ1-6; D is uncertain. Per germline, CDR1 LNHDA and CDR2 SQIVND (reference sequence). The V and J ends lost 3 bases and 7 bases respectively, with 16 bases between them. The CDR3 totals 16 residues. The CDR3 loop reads CASSISHGSMNSPLHF. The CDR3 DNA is TGTGCCAGTAGTATCTCCCACGGGAGTATGAATTCACCCCTCCACTTT.

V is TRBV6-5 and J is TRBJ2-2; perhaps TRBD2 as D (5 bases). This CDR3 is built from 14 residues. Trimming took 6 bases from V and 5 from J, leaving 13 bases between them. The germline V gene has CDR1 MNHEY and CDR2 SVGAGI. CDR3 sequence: CASSPPRGTGELFF. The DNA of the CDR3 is TGTGCCAGCAGCCCCCCTAGAGGGACCGGGGAGCTGTTTTTT.

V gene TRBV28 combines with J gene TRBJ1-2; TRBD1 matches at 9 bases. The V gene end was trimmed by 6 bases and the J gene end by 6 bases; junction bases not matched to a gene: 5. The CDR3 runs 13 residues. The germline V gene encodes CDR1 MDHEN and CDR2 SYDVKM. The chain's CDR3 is CASRIQGADGYTF. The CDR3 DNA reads TGTGCCAGCAGAATACAGGGGGCGGATGGCTACACCTTC.

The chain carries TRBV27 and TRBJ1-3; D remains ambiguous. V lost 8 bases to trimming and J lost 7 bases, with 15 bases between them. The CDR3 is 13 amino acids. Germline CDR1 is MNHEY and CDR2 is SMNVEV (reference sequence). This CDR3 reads CASWRTGENTIYF. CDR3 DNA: TGTGCCAGCTGGCGAACCGGGGAGAACACCATATATTTT.

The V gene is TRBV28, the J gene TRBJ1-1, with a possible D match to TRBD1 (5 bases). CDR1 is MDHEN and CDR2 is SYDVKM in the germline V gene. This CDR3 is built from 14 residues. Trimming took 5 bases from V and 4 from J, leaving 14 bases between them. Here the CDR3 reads CASSGNRRGTEAFF. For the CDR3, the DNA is TGTGCCAGCAGTGGTAACCGGAGGGGCACTGAAGCTTTCTTT. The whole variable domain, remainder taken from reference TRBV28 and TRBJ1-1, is DVKVTQSSRYLVKRTGEKVFLECVQDMDHENMFWYRQDPGLGLRLIYFSYDVKMKEKGDIPEGYSVSREKKERFSLILESASTNQTSMYLCASSGNRRGTEAFFGQGTRLTVV.

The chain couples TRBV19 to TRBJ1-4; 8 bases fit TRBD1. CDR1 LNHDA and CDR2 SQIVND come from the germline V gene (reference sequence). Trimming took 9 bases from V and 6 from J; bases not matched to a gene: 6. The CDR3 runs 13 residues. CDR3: CASRQGSDEKLFF. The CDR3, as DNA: TGTGCCAGCCGACAGGGGTCGGATGAAAAACTGTTTTTT.

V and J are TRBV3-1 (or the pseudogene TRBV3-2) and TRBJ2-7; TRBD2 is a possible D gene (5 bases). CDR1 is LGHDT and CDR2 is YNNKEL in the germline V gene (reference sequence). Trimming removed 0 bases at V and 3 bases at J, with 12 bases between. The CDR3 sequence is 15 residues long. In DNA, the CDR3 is TGTGCCAGCAGCCAAGATCGGGGTGGGTACTACGAGCAGTACTTC. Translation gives CASSQDRGGYYEQYF.

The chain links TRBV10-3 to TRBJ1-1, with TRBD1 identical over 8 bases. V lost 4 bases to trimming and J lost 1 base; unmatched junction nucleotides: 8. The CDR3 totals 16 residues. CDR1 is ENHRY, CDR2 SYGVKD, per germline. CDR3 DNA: TGTGCCATCAGTGGACAGGGGTCGAAAAGGAACACTGAAGCTTTCTTT. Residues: CAISGQGSKRNTEAFF.

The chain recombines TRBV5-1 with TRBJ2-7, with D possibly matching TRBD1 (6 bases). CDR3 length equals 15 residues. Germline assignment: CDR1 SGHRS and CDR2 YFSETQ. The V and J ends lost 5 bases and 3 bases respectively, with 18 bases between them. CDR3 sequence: CASRSNRVWDYEQYF. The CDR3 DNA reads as TGCGCCAGCAGAAGCAACAGGGTTTGGGACTACGAGCAGTACTTC.

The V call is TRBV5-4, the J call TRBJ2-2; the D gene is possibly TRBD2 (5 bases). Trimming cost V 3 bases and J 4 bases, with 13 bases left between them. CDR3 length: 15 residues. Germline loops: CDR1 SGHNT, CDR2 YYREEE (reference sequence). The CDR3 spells CASSSDSGITGELFF. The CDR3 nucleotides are TGTGCCAGCAGCTCGGACTCGGGGATCACCGGGGAGCTGTTTTTT.

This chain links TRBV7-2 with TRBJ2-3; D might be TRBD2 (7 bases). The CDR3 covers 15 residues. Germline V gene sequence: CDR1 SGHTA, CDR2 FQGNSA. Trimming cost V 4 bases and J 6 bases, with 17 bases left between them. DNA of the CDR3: TGTGCCAGCAGCTCCGCGGGGGCAGCAGGGGATACGCAGTATTTT. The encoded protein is CASSSAGAAGDTQYF. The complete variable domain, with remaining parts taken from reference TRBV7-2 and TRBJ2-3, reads GAGVSQSPSNKVTEKGKDVELRCDPISGHTALYWYRQSLGQGLEFLIYFQGNSAPDKSGLPSDRFSAERTGGSVSTLTIQRTQQEDSAVYLCASSSAGAAGDTQYFGPGTRLTVL.

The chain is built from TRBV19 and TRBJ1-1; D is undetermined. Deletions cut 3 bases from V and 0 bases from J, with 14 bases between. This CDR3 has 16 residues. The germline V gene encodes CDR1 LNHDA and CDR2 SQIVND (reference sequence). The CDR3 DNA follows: TGTGCCAGTAGTATCCCCTTCTTGAGTCTGAACACTGAAGCTTTCTTT. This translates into CASSIPFLSLNTEAFF.

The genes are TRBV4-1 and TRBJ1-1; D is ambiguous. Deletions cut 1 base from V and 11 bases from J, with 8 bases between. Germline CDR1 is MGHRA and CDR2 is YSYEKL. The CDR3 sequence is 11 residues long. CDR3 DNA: TGCGCCAGCAGCCAAGGGGGAGGGGCTTTCTTT. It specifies CASSQGGGAFF.

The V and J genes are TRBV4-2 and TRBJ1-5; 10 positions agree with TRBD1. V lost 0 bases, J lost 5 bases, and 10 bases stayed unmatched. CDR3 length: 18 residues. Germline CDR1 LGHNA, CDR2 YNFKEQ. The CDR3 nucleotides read TGTGCCAGCAGCCAAGATTGGGACAGGGGATTCGGTCATCAGCCCCAGCATTTT. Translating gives CASSQDWDRGFGHQPQHF.

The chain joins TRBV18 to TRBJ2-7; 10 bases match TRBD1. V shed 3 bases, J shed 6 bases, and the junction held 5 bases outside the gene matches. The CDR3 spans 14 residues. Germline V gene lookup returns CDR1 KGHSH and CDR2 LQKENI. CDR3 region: CASSPGTGAAEQYF. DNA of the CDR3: TGTGCCAGCTCACCTGGGACAGGGGCGGCCGAGCAGTACTTC.

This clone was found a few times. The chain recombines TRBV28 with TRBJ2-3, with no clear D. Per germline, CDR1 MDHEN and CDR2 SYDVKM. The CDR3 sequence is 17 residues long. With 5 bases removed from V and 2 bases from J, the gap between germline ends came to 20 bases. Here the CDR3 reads CASSHPPPTKDTDTQYF. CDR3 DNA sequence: TGTGCCAGCAGTCATCCTCCCCCGACAAAAGACACAGATACGCAGTATTTT.

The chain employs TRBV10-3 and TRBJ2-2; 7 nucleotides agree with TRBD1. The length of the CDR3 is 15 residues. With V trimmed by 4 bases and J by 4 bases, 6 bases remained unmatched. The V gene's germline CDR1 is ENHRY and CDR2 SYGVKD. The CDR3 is CAISGEQGITGELFF. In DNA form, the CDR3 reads TGTGCCATCAGTGGGGAACAGGGGATCACCGGGGAGCTGTTTTTT.

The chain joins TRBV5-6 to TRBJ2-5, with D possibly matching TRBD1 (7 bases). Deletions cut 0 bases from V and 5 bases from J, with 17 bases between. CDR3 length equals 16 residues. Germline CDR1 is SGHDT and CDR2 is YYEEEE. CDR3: CASSLVYGGGSETQYF. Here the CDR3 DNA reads TGTGCCAGCAGCTTGGTTTATGGAGGGGGCAGCGAGACCCAGTACTTC.